The next 29 T cell receptor beta chains were all read from a single sample in a study of blood T cell repertoires in COVID-19. The data were produced by immunoSEQ multiplex PCR, yet TCRdb's version contains in-frame clones alone and is incomplete. This table holds about 380,000 clones, approximately 81% found once. Input material: peripheral blood. These receptors were obtained from a young woman with acute or convalescent COVID-19.

The gene calls are TRBV12-3 or TRBV12-4 and TRBJ1-4; a possible D gene is TRBD1 (5 bases). This CDR3 is built from 11 residues. The V gene lost 2 bases and the J gene lost 12 bases, with 7 bases spanning the gap. The CDR3 here is CASSLWGELFF. Here the CDR3 DNA reads TGTGCCAGCAGTTTATGGGGGGAACTGTTTTTT.

The V and J genes are TRBV19 and TRBJ2-3; weak D call: TRBD2 (5 bases). Trimming left V 0 bases short and J 4 bases short, with 11 bases between. The germline V gene encodes CDR1 LNHDA and CDR2 SQIVND (reference sequence). The CDR3 totals 15 residues. The DNA for the CDR3 is TGTGCCAGTAGTATAGACCGAGCGGTGGCAGATACGCAGTATTTT. Translated, it gives CASSIDRAVADTQYF. The whole variable domain, filled in from reference TRBV19 and TRBJ2-3, reads DGGITQSPKYLFRKEGQNVTLSCEQNLNHDAMYWYRQDPGQGLRLIYYSQIVNDFQKGDIAEGYSVSREKKESFPLTVTSAQKNPTAFYLCASSIDRAVADTQYFGPGTRLTVL.

This sequence joins TRBV7-3 and TRBJ2-7; 7 bases match TRBD2. V shed 5 bases and J 3 bases; nucleotides not matched to a gene: 10. CDR1 and CDR2 from the germline V gene are SGHTA and FQGTGA. This CDR3 is built from 15 residues. The DNA for the CDR3 is TGTGCCAGCAGCCCTTCATATGGGGGGGGCTACGAGCAGTACTTC. Residues: CASSPSYGGGYEQYF.

The chain uses TRBV4-1 and TRBJ1-5; D ambiguous. Germline V gene sequence: CDR1 MGHRA, CDR2 YSYEKL. The V end was cut by 4 bases, the J end by 0 bases, with 13 bases between. The CDR3 totals 16 residues. The CDR3 protein is CASSPRSFYSNQPQHF. CDR3 DNA: TGCGCCAGCAGCCCTCGGAGCTTTTATAGCAATCAGCCCCAGCATTTT.

This chain joins TRBV7-9 and TRBJ1-3; D perhaps matches TRBD1 (6 bases). Trimming left V 5 bases short and J 0 bases short, with 14 bases between. The CDR3 is 16 amino acids. CDR1 is SEHNR and CDR2 is FQNEAQ in the germline V gene (reference sequence). CDR3 region: CASSGENRVSGNTIYF. The CDR3 coding sequence is TGTGCCAGCAGCGGCGAAAACAGGGTCTCTGGAAACACCATATATTTT.

This rearrangement joins TRBV5-1 to TRBJ1-2, with 11 bases identical to TRBD1. CDR1 is SGHRS and CDR2 is YFSETQ in the germline V gene. Losses at the gene ends were 1 base for V and 8 bases for J; bases not matched to a gene: 4. This CDR3 region has 14 residues. Written as DNA, the CDR3 is TGCGCCAGCAGCTTGATGGGACAGGGGGAGGGCTACACCTTC. This translates into CASSLMGQGEGYTF.

This clone has a single count. This chain links TRBV2 with TRBJ2-1; 9 bases align to TRBD2. The junction had 11 bases not matched to a gene; V was cut back by 8 bases and J by 6 bases. The length of the CDR3 is 15 residues. The germline CDR1 and CDR2 sequences are SNHLY and FYNNEI. The CDR3 spells CASDRAGGPVNEQFF. CDR3 DNA: TGTGCCAGCGACCGAGCGGGGGGCCCCGTCAATGAGCAGTTCTTC. The full variable domain, rest sourced from reference TRBV2 and TRBJ2-1, is EPEVTQTPSHQVTQMGQEVILRCVPISNHLYFYWYRQILGQKVEFLVSFYNNEISEKSEIFDDQFSVERPDGSNFTLKIRSTKLEDSAMYFCASDRAGGPVNEQFFGPGTRLTVL.

This clone appeared once. The rearrangement joins TRBV27 to TRBJ2-7, with TRBD1 as a possible D gene (6 bases). V was trimmed by 6 bases and J by 5 bases, leaving 14 bases between them. This CDR3 is 13 amino acids long. CDR1 is MNHEY and CDR2 is SMNVEV in the germline V gene (reference sequence). In nucleotides, the CDR3 is TGTGCCAGCAGCCTAGGGGGTAACCACGAGCAGTACTTC. Translation gives CASSLGGNHEQYF.

This clone was seen repeatedly, ten times or more. V usage is TRBV28 and J usage is TRBJ1-2; 9 bases fit TRBD1. Per germline, CDR1 MDHEN and CDR2 SYDVKM. Trimming at V came to 7 bases and at J to 4 bases, leaving 10 bases not matched to a gene. The CDR3 runs 15 residues. The CDR3 here is CASTEQGAGRYGYTF. In DNA form, the CDR3 reads TGTGCCAGCACCGAACAGGGGGCGGGTCGCTATGGCTACACCTTC.

The V call is TRBV19, the J call TRBJ2-7; D possibly corresponds to TRBD2 (7 bases). Looked up from germline, CDR1 is LNHDA and CDR2 is SQIVND (reference sequence). Trimming cost V 7 bases and J 5 bases, with 24 bases left between them. This CDR3 contains 16 residues. The CDR3 is CASTRGRSGNRNEQYF. DNA for the CDR3: TGTGCCAGTACCCGGGGGCGGAGCGGGAATAGGAACGAGCAGTACTTC.

This chain joins TRBV27 and TRBJ2-7; unclear D gene. Per the germline V gene, CDR1 is MNHEY and CDR2 is SMNVEV (reference sequence). Between the trimmed V and J ends, which lost 3 bases and 0 bases, there was a span of 6 bases. The CDR3 consists of 13 residues. The chain's CDR3 is CASSFAVSYEQYF. CDR3 sequence (DNA): TGTGCCAGCAGTTTCGCGGTCTCCTACGAGCAGTACTTC.

The genes are TRBV24-1 and TRBJ2-2; D remains ambiguous. The CDR3 is 15 amino acids. Looked up from germline, CDR1 is KGHDR and CDR2 is SFDVKD. Between the trimmed V and J ends, which lost 1 base and 6 bases, there was a span of 11 bases. DNA for the CDR3: TGTGCCACCAGTGATTTTGGCAGGCAGCCCGGGGAGCTGTTTTTT. It specifies CATSDFGRQPGELFF.

This chain links TRBV5-1 with TRBJ2-2; 10 positions match TRBD1. Germline V gives CDR1 SGHRS, CDR2 YFSETQ. Unmatched junction bases numbered 3, after V lost 0 bases and J lost 7 bases. The CDR3 length is 15 residues. The DNA of the CDR3 is TGCGCCAGCAGCTTGGGACAGGGGGCGTTCGGGGAGCTGTTTTTT. Protein: CASSLGQGAFGELFF.

This clone was observed once. The chain couples TRBV4-2 to TRBJ1-2, with D perhaps matching TRBD1 (6 bases). There are 15 residues in the CDR3. Trimming shortened V by 3 bases and J by 3 bases, and 14 bases separated the two germline ends. Germline V gives CDR1 LGHNA, CDR2 YNFKEQ. In nucleotides, the CDR3 is TGTGCCAGCAGCCAGGGGTCGGCAGGGGACTATGGCTACACCTTC. Translation: CASSQGSAGDYGYTF.

J is TRBJ2-7 and V is TRBV10-3, with 10 bases that match TRBD1. Losses at the gene ends were 4 bases for V and 5 bases for J; bases not matched to a gene: 5. CDR1 is ENHRY, CDR2 SYGVKD, per germline. This CDR3 has 14 amino acids. The CDR3 coding sequence is TGTGCCATCAGTGGACAGGGGGCGCGGAACGAGCAGTACTTC. Amino acid sequence: CAISGQGARNEQYF.

The V call is TRBV6-5, the J call TRBJ2-7; 8 bases line up with TRBD1. V gave up 6 bases and J gave up 7 bases; unmatched junction bases: 14. Germline V gives CDR1 MNHEY, CDR2 SVGAGI. The CDR3 length is 15 residues. The CDR3 loop reads CASSGSGTGLGEQYF. DNA of the CDR3: TGTGCCAGCAGCGGATCCGGGACAGGTCTTGGTGAGCAGTACTTC.

This sequence joins TRBV23-1 and TRBJ2-3; TRBD2 matches at 8 bases. TRBV23-1 is treated as an ORF (open reading frame) with a function not yet certain. V gave up 4 bases and J gave up 2 bases; unmatched junction bases: 11. CDR3 length equals 17 residues. The CDR3 DNA is TGCGCCAGCAGTCCCATTCGGCCGGGAGGGAACACAGATACGCAGTATTTT. Translated: CASSPIRPGGNTDTQYF.

The chain uses TRBV19 and TRBJ1-2, with a possible D match to TRBD1 (6 bases). CDR3 length equals 17 residues. CDR1 is LNHDA and CDR2 is SQIVND in the germline V gene (reference sequence). V was shortened by 5 bases and J by 4 bases, with 23 bases between the two germline ends. Written as DNA, the CDR3 is TGTGCCAGTAGTCTCTCGGACAGTCTGGCTGGCTTCTATGGCTACACCTTC. This gives the protein CASSLSDSLAGFYGYTF.

Notes on this clone: Other DNA sequences in the sample encode the same CDR3. The chain has TRBV10-1 and TRBJ1-1; no definite D call. The CDR3 runs to 12 residues. V shed 3 bases and J shed 1 base, with 3 bases lying between them. CDR1 WNHNN and CDR2 SYGVQD come from the germline V gene (reference sequence). The CDR3 nucleotides are TGCGCCAGCAGTGATCGGAACACTGAAGCTTTCTTT. Translation: CASSDRNTEAFF.

V is TRBV10-1 and J is TRBJ1-5; D might be TRBD1 (6 bases). Germline CDR1 and CDR2: WNHNN and SYGVQD (reference sequence). V was shortened by 4 bases and J by 6 bases, with 10 bases between the two germline ends. CDR3 length: 13 residues. CDR3 DNA sequence: TGCGCCAGCAGTGCACAGGGAAGTCAGCCCCAGCATTTT. Translating it yields CASSAQGSQPQHF.

The CDR3: CASSSPRASGEDEQYF. The CDR3 bases are TGCGCCAGCAGCTCCCCCAGGGCTAGCGGGGAGGACGAGCAGTACTTC. The chain combines TRBV5-1 with TRBJ2-7; the match to TRBD2 covers 9 bases. Germline V CDR1 and CDR2: SGHRS, YFSETQ. The CDR3 loop spans 16 amino acids. After removal of 3 bases from V and 5 bases from J, the junction contained 12 bases not matched to a gene.

This clone came up a few times. The chain carries TRBV28 and TRBJ1-5; 7 nucleotides line up with TRBD1. V gave up 4 bases and J gave up 0 bases; unmatched junction bases: 12. The CDR3 runs 18 residues. CDR1 MDHEN and CDR2 SYDVKM come from the germline V gene. The CDR3 nucleotides read TGTGCCAGCAGTTGGCCGGGACAGACCACCTATAGCAATCAGCCCCAGCATTTT. Protein sequence: CASSWPGQTTYSNQPQHF.

This chain joins TRBV2 and TRBJ1-1; 8 bases fit TRBD1. After removal of 6 bases from V and 7 bases from J, the junction contained 10 bases not matched to a gene. Germline-derived CDR1 and CDR2 are SNHLY and FYNNEI. This CDR3 has 14 amino acids. CDR3 loop: CASRSGQGGIEAFF. The DNA of the CDR3 is TGTGCCAGCAGGAGCGGACAGGGAGGCATTGAAGCTTTCTTT.

The J gene is TRBJ2-7, the V gene TRBV6-1; 10 bases are shared with TRBD1. Germline V CDR1 and CDR2: MNHNS, SASEGT. V trimming: 3 bases; J trimming: 5 bases; junction bases outside the gene matches: 10. CDR3 length: 16 amino acids. CDR3 region: CASSESPGQGLDEQYF. In DNA, the CDR3 is TGTGCCAGCAGTGAGAGTCCGGGACAGGGGTTGGACGAGCAGTACTTC.

The chain has TRBV6-2 or TRBV6-3 and TRBJ1-4; the D is unclear. Germline V CDR1 and CDR2: MNHEY, SVGEGT. The CDR3 is 12 residues long. Trimming took 4 bases from V and 12 from J, leaving 12 bases between them. The CDR3 DNA reads TGTGCCAGCAGTTCCCGTCCGGTGGAACTGTTTTTT. Protein: CASSSRPVELFF.

This chain uses TRBV13 with TRBJ2-2; 13 nucleotides line up with TRBD2. J was trimmed by 5 bases and V by 5 bases; bases with no gene match: 8. This CDR3 has 17 residues. Germline CDR1 PRHDT, CDR2 FYEKMQ (reference sequence). The CDR3 DNA sequence: TGTGCCAGCAGCCGCGGACTAGCGGGAGAGGGAACCGGGGAGCTGTTTTTT. It codes for CASSRGLAGEGTGELFF.

This chain joins TRBV6-1 and TRBJ2-3; D is possibly TRBD2 (6 bases). Trimming pared 4 bases from V and 1 base from J, leaving 15 bases between. Germline-derived CDR1 and CDR2 are MNHNS and SASEGT. The CDR3 length is 16 residues. The chain's CDR3 is CASSGPLAGRTDTQYF. The CDR3, as DNA: TGTGCCAGCAGTGGCCCCCTGGCGGGGCGCACAGATACGCAGTATTTT.

The CDR3 sequence: CASSPGQSSSGANVLTF. CDR3 DNA: TGTGCCAGCAGCCCGGGACAGAGCTCCTCTGGGGCCAACGTCCTGACTTTC. The V gene is TRBV7-9, the J gene TRBJ2-6; 7 bases fit TRBD1. Germline V gene lookup returns CDR1 SEHNR and CDR2 FQNEAQ (reference sequence). The CDR3 spans 17 residues. The V segment lost 5 bases and the J segment 0 bases; nucleotides outside the gene matches: 7.

The V gene is TRBV7-8, the J gene TRBJ1-1; 8 bases fit TRBD1. V shed 2 bases and J 5 bases; nucleotides not matched to a gene: 7. CDR3 length: 15 amino acids. CDR1 and CDR2 from the germline V gene are SGHVS and FQNEAQ. In DNA, the CDR3 is TGTGCCAGCAGCTTATCTCGGACAGGGCAAACTGAAGCTTTCTTT. Amino acid sequence: CASSLSRTGQTEAFF.